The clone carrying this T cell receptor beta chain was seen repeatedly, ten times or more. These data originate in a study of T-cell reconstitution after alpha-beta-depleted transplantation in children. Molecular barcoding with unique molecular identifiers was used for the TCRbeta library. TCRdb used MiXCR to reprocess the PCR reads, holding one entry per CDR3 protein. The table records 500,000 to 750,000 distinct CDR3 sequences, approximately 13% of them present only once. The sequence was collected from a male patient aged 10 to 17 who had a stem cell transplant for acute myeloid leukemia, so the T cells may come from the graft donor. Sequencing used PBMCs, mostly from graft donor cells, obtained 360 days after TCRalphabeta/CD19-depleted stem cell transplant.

In DNA form, the CDR3 reads TGTGCCACCTCGATACAAAGCGGGGGTCAGGGTGAGCAGTTCTTC. This codes for CATSIQSGGQGEQFF. The chain carries TRBV28 and TRBJ2-1; 8 bases align to TRBD2. With V trimmed by 10 bases and J by 9 bases, 17 bases remained unmatched. The CDR3 covers 15 residues. Germline V CDR1 and CDR2: MDHEN, SYDVKM.